This entry features one TCR beta chain sequence. This clone was observed once. It has no known antigen specificity. Within one base of it there is no much larger clone, and no base qualities were kept. V is cut by 8 bases and J by 1 base, and the space between the germline ends is 14 bases. Counted from cysteine to phenylalanine, this CDR3 has 14 amino acids. Of all the DNA, just the CDR3 is kept, 42 bases in frame from base 1. The germline V gene encodes CDR1 MNHEY and CDR2 SVGAGI. The cohort consisted of 650 to 700 healthy bone marrow donors. At the time of sampling, all cohort members were nominally healthy, though unrecorded immune exposures were likely present. The donor was CMV seropositive and belonged to the group of some 290 seropositive cohort members. Every donor gave a peripheral blood sample, and the peripheral blood mononuclear cells from that sample were used for TCR beta sequencing. The Qiagen DNeasy Blood Extraction Kit was used to extract genomic DNA from the blood cell samples.

These data are taken from a study of cytomegalovirus exposure and HLA in healthy donors (dated 2017 in TCRdb). Study-level background: An earlier analysis of approximately 600 of the donors reported 250 to 300 Gb of sequence data and 117 million unique TCR beta sequences from about 180 million T cells. The genetic ancestry cluster associated with self-reported Caucasian donors included 65% to 90% of the approximately 430 genotyped donors. Rather than using new phenotypic data, the later analysis identified candidate immune exposures from TCR beta sequences and from how often those sequences occurred across donors. The study aimed to test whether cataloging public T cell receptors could reveal signatures of past pathogen exposure. To decide whether each TCR beta V gene segment behaved as functional or pseudogenic, an earlier analysis of 587 of the donors relied on high-throughput TCR beta sequencing. A later analysis re-examined previously published TCR beta repertoires from hundreds of donors and added high-resolution HLA genotyping to investigate patterns of TCR occurrence. Using immunosequencing, the study profiled T cell repertoires from about 620 subjects and related those repertoires to cytomegalovirus serostatus. Donor age, sex, ethnicity and CMV serostatus were compiled together with the repertoire data. An early release covering about 600 HLA-typed donors comprised 250 to 350 gigabases of sequencing data and around 86 million unique TCR sequences. Every discovery cohort repertoire had been produced on one sequencing platform. A later genetic analysis used genome-wide SNP genotypes for about 65% of the roughly 670 donors, treating that subset as a discovery cohort. Among about 390 genotyped donors of the cohort, an average of approximately 230,000 unique TCR beta nucleotide sequences were sequenced per donor, about a sixth of them non-productive. HLA typing covered class I and class II loci at four-digit resolution. High-throughput TCR immunosequencing, statistical association of individual TCRs with disease status, and machine learning were combined to predict cytomegalovirus infection status. Typing coverage varied by locus: about 629-630 donors for A, B, C, DRB1 and DQB1; roughly 500 for DQA1; more than 600 for DPA1; roughly 450 for DPB1. A separate validation cohort of about 110 different subjects was used in addition to the approximately 640-subject first cohort. Roughly five DR-DQ haplotypes were treated as single units for association and clustering because of strong linkage in the cohort. Points the paper makes about the study in general: In a later genetic analysis, fewer N-insertions in productive TCRs were reported among donors in an Asian-associated ancestry cluster than the roughly 700-donor mean. The authors suggested that the approach could potentially be extended to other disease states and immunological phenotypes. The study gave a list of about 170 TCR beta chains associated with cytomegalovirus. Because the 87-base-pair reads could not distinguish some IMGT-functional V segments, including TRBV6-2 and TRBV6-3, those segments were excluded. Because some donors lacked HLA typing at each locus, the association tests relied only on the typed subset. The earlier analysis of 587 of the donors excluded 15 to 20 rarely observed V segments, including chromosome 9 orphons, because counts were too low. In vitro tests confirmed that a few of the cytomegalovirus-associated TCR beta chains recognize cytomegalovirus antigens. In an earlier analysis of some 640 of the donors, most TCR beta V segments were observed in productive rearrangements about 87% or about 30% of the time, broadly matching IMGT annotations. Roughly uniform sequencing depth across donors was assumed in presence/absence analyses, although this assumption may not hold. In both the original and validation cohorts, the classifier was reported to diagnose cytomegalovirus status with high specificity and sensitivity. A further reported finding was that TCR beta sequences accurately predicted the HLA-A and HLA-B alleles for most subjects in the first cohort. Assigning TCR associations to individual alleles was difficult when HLA alleles, especially DR and DQ, strongly co-occurred. Several of the top co-occurrence clusters appeared to be linked to parvovirus B19, influenza, CMV and Epstein-Barr virus, according to a later analysis. In this cohort, only TCR beta chains were sequenced, and detectable features were limited by the absence of alpha or paired-chain data. An association between a missense DCLRE1C variant and V-gene and J-gene trimming of TCR beta chains was found in a later genetic analysis and replicated in an independent cohort. Most TCR sequences were seen in very few donors, while some public TCRs were found in many individuals. Most CMV-associated TCR beta chains appeared to be HLA-restricted in a later analysis, and the HLA associations seemed to be driven largely by CMV exposure. At a false discovery rate of 0.05, a later analysis linked about 16,000 TCR beta sequences to specific HLA alleles. Correlated functional status among segregating V segments might reflect linkage disequilibrium, but an unknown experimental factor could not be ruled out. The sequencing pipeline was judged likely to have produced a cluster of highly shared sequence variants as a technical artifact. In a later analysis, TCR association rates were found to vary across HLA loci, with the most associated TCRs seen for DRB1 alleles and the fewest for HLA-C alleles. CMV serostatus was the only immune exposure information available for the cohort. In a later analysis, HLA-associated TCR beta chains were found to be more clonally expanded and to have lower generation probabilities than equally common non-associated chains.

Library preparation used the immunoSEQ multiplex PCR assay. The multiplex PCR relied on a mix of 60 forward primers for TCR Vbeta segments and 13 reverse primers for TCR Jbeta segments. Amplification of the CDR3 region of rearranged TCR beta genes was performed with a multiplex PCR assay on genomic DNA. The Illumina HiSeq System was used to sequence the amplified TCR beta libraries as 87-base-pair reads. As for the original processing: In a later analysis, some 80 million unique TCR beta chains were counted across the 650 to 750 repertoires, and around 10 million of these chains were shared by at least two donors. Raw reads were error-corrected and collapsed into unique sequences by a nearest-neighbor algorithm in which closely related sequences were merged to remove PCR and sequencing errors. V, D and J gene segments were assigned by aligning CDR3 sequences to IMGT reference sequences. Each retained sequence needed at least a six-nucleotide match to both a V gene segment and a J gene segment. A rearrangement was called productive if the CDR3 had no stop codons and remained in frame with V and J, and every other rearrangement was called non-productive. CDR3 was defined by IMGT convention, running from the second conserved V-encoded cysteine to the conserved J-encoded phenylalanine. In an earlier analysis of 550 to 650 of the donors, sequences lacking an unambiguous match to a single V gene segment were excluded. An earlier analysis of approximately 590 of the donors called V segments functional above 56.7% productive rearrangements and segregating when the between-donor standard deviation exceeded 5%. A statistical classification framework was built to diagnose cytomegalovirus status from the catalog of TCR beta chain sequences. In a later analysis, V and J genes were assigned by comparing TCR nucleotide sequences against IMGT/GENE-DB human TR gene sequences. The TCRdist pipeline was used in a later analysis to assign CDR3 sequences and most-parsimonious VDJ recombination scenarios. In a later analysis, every TCR beta chain was defined by the combination of its CDR3 amino acid sequence and its V-gene family, and reads without a unique V-gene family were dropped. To address suspected cross-contamination and a sequencing artifact, a later analysis removed around 600 highly shared, low-generation-probability nucleotide sequences. In a later analysis, a clonal expansion index was calculated for each public chain from normalized within-repertoire ranks of inferred template counts. A later analysis computed generation probabilities with a VDJ recombination model fitted to out-of-frame rearrangements, and checked the results against IGoR. A later analysis scored TCR-TCR, TCR-HLA and TCR-CMV co-occurrence with hypergeometric tests, applying a repertoire-size bias correction to TCR pairs. To estimate false discovery rates, a later analysis permuted the HLA or CMV assignments 20 times. In a later analysis, co-occurring TCRs were grouped with DBSCAN, and TCRdist sequence similarity was added when clustering was performed within HLA-allele-positive subsets. Co-occurrence clustering excluded repertoires with fewer than 30,000 or more than 120,000 public chains, plus five with anomalous nucleotide sharing. Not all clones reach the TCRdb copy of this immuneACCESS table, which keeps in-frame sequences only. Checked studies attribute under half of the gap to unresolved V genes and leave the rest unexplained. V and J calls and clone size are as listed in that table; D and trimming were resolved from the DNA. The sample includes 130,000 or so clones, with roughly 85% observed a single time. The top ten clones comprise over 6.5% of the sample.

Sequences were obtained from PBMCs. This sequence originates from a woman aged 30 to 39 in good health and CMV-seropositive. Recombination linked TRBV6-5 to TRBJ1-1, with the D gene call left open. The CDR3 has the sequence CASGQVGRNTEAFF. The nucleotides read TGTGCCAGCGGCCAAGTAGGGAGGAACACTGAAGCTTTCTTT.